This T cell receptor (beta chain) emerged from a study of blood T cell repertoires in COVID-19. For the study at large: The analysed material was cDNA or gDNA that came from T cells, B-cell-depleted T cells, or PBMCs.

Germline CDR1 and CDR2: SGHTA and FQGTGA. V lost 0 bases and J lost 2; bases outside the gene matches: 6. CDR3 size: 17 residues. The data were produced by immunoSEQ multiplex PCR, yet TCRdb's version contains in-frame clones alone and is incomplete. The repertoire consists of 200,000 to 250,000 clones, with 92% occurring once and the leading ten covering more than 0.95%. This clone was seen a single time. This chain uses TRBV7-3 with TRBJ2-5, with 10 bases lining up with TRBD2. The sequence came from a man under 40 with acute or convalescent COVID-19. Source material: peripheral blood. The CDR3 DNA is TGTGCCAGCAGCTTAACAGGAGTAGCGGGGGGTCAAGAGACCCAGTACTTC. It translates to CASSLTGVAGGQETQYF.